The TCR beta chain under discussion was sequenced for a study of CD8 T cells in ankylosing spondylitis. Notes on the study in general: From matched ankylosing spondylitis synovial fluid, disease-linked clones were reportedly recovered at significantly enriched levels. Researchers report that disease-linked clones proved CD8+ and relatively rare in peripheral blood. Earlier studies detected some motif variants in reactive arthritis synovial fluid and blood. The study identified a TCR beta motif of under ten highly homologous variants that appeared characteristic of ankylosing spondylitis blood.

The CDR3 is made up of 15 amino acids. Trimming took 0 bases from V and 4 from J, leaving 11 bases between them. Per the germline V gene, CDR1 is MGHRA and CDR2 is YSYEKL. Researchers built TCR beta libraries using quantitative 5'-RACE with molecular barcodes. A single record per CDR3 protein comes from TCRdb applying MiXCR to the 5' RACE reads. The sample includes approximately 400,000 distinct CDR3 sequences, over 15% seen only once; the top ten take 0.85% to 1.3%. In this sample, this clonotype turned up a few times. Its antigen is undetermined. Sequencing was carried out using blood, either unsorted or a sorted T cell fraction (not recorded which). The origin of this receptor is a male donor with ankylosing spondylitis. The rearrangement links TRBV4-1 to TRBJ2-3; D is possibly TRBD2 (6 bases). The CDR3 bases are TGCGCCAGCAGCCAAGATGGGGGGACTTCAGATACGCAGTATTTT. Amino acid sequence: CASSQDGGTSDTQYF.